Listed below are T cell receptor beta chains from one sample, sequenced in a study of CD8 T cells in Susac syndrome. TCRdb fed the immunoSEQ multiplex PCR reads into MiXCR, producing one record per CDR3 protein. The sample consists of 120,000 to 150,000 distinct CDR3 sequences, 85% to 95% of them appearing once. Sequenced: CD4+ T cells from PBMCs. These receptors all come from a human donor with multiple sclerosis. The CDR3 runs from the conserved cysteine through the conserved F or W. D genes are given only for firm matches. The size entry is marked missing in some rows and otherwise reads once, few, many or a size class.

D gene: TRBD1
clone size: NA
J gene: TRBJ1-4
CDR3 length: 14
V gene: TRBV27
CDR3 protein: CASSFLGRGQELFF
CDR3 DNA: TGTGCCAGCAGTTTTTTGGGCAGGGGGCAAGAACTGTTTTTT

D gene: NA
clone size: NA
J gene: TRBJ2-2
CDR3 length: 13
V gene: TRBV29-1
CDR3 protein: CSGGRTNTGELFF
CDR3 DNA: TGCAGCGGGGGACGGACTAACACCGGGGAGCTGTTTTTT

D gene: NA
clone size: NA
J gene: TRBJ2-2
CDR3 length: 13
V gene: TRBV9
CDR3 protein: CASSVLAFGELFF
CDR3 DNA: TGTGCCAGCAGCGTACTAGCGTTCGGGGAGCTGTTTTTT

D gene: NA
clone size: NA
J gene: TRBJ2-1
CDR3 length: 16
V gene: TRBV4-1
CDR3 protein: CASSRTLASSYNEQFF
CDR3 DNA: TGCGCCAGCAGCCGGACACTAGCTAGCTCCTACAATGAGCAGTTCTTC

D gene: NA
clone size: NA
J gene: TRBJ2-2
CDR3 length: 17
V gene: TRBV15
CDR3 protein: CATSRALGAEYTGELFF
CDR3 DNA: TGTGCCACCAGCAGAGCCCTCGGTGCGGAATACACCGGGGAGCTGTTTTTT

D gene: NA
clone size: NA
J gene: TRBJ2-5
CDR3 length: 14
V gene: TRBV5-4
CDR3 protein: CASSLAGAGETQYF
CDR3 DNA: TGTGCCAGCAGCTTAGCAGGGGCCGGCGAGACCCAGTACTTC

D gene: NA
clone size: NA
J gene: TRBJ2-5
CDR3 length: 14
V gene: TRBV9
CDR3 protein: CASSVKGGVETQYF
CDR3 DNA: TGTGCCAGCAGCGTCAAGGGGGGGGTCGAGACCCAGTACTTC

D gene: NA
clone size: NA
J gene: TRBJ2-1
CDR3 length: 13
V gene: TRBV30
CDR3 protein: CAWTGSSYNEQFF
CDR3 DNA: TGTGCCTGGACCGGGAGCTCCTACAATGAGCAGTTCTTC

D gene: NA
clone size: NA
J gene: TRBJ1-2
CDR3 length: 14
V gene: TRBV6-2/TRBV6-3
CDR3 protein: CASSYSSGNYGYTF
CDR3 DNA: TGTGCCAGCAGTTACTCTTCAGGGAACTATGGCTACACCTTC

D gene: TRBD1
clone size: NA
J gene: TRBJ2-7
CDR3 length: 14
V gene: TRBV29-1
CDR3 protein: CSVEPGQGAYEQYF
CDR3 DNA: TGCAGCGTTGAACCCGGACAGGGGGCTTACGAGCAGTACTTC

D gene: NA
clone size: NA
J gene: TRBJ2-1
CDR3 length: 14
V gene: TRBV7-9
CDR3 protein: CASSFAGRGNEQFF
CDR3 DNA: TGTGCCAGCAGCTTCGCGGGGCGCGGCAATGAGCAGTTCTTC

D gene: TRBD1
clone size: NA
J gene: TRBJ2-2
CDR3 length: 14
V gene: TRBV19
CDR3 protein: CASSAGTGTGELFF
CDR3 DNA: TGTGCCAGTAGTGCCGGGACAGGGACCGGGGAGCTGTTTTTT

D gene: TRBD1
clone size: NA
J gene: TRBJ1-2
CDR3 length: 11
V gene: TRBV20-1
CDR3 protein: CSAYRGSGYTF
CDR3 DNA: TGCAGTGCCTACAGGGGCTCTGGCTACACCTTC

D gene: NA
clone size: once
J gene: TRBJ1-2
CDR3 length: 11
V gene: TRBV28
CDR3 protein: CASGTRGGYTF
CDR3 DNA: TGTGCCAGCGGGACTAGAGGGGGCTACACCTTC

D gene: NA
clone size: NA
J gene: TRBJ1-5
CDR3 length: 15
V gene: TRBV7-9
CDR3 protein: CARTQYGRLGQPQHF
CDR3 DNA: TGTGCCAGGACTCAGTACGGTCGACTCGGGCAGCCCCAGCATTTT

D gene: NA
clone size: NA
J gene: TRBJ1-5
CDR3 length: 14
V gene: TRBV20-1
CDR3 protein: CSAQPAGGYQPQHF
CDR3 DNA: TGCAGTGCGCAGCCCGCCGGAGGGTATCAGCCCCAGCATTTT

D gene: NA
clone size: NA
J gene: TRBJ2-7
CDR3 length: 16
V gene: TRBV29-1
CDR3 protein: CSVAGRIHGSSYEQYF
CDR3 DNA: TGCAGCGTTGCCGGACGTATTCACGGGTCCTCCTACGAGCAGTACTTC

D gene: TRBD2
clone size: NA
J gene: TRBJ2-1
CDR3 length: 13
V gene: TRBV29-1
CDR3 protein: CSVAPGTSNEQFF
CDR3 DNA: TGCAGCGTTGCGCCCGGGACTAGCAATGAGCAGTTCTTC

D gene: TRBD1
clone size: NA
J gene: TRBJ1-1
CDR3 length: 16
V gene: TRBV20-1
CDR3 protein: CSARDLQGAWNTEAFF
CDR3 DNA: TGCAGTGCTAGAGATCTACAGGGGGCATGGAACACTGAAGCTTTCTTT

D gene: NA
clone size: NA
J gene: TRBJ1-5
CDR3 length: 13
V gene: TRBV5-4
CDR3 protein: CASSFSPDQPQHF
CDR3 DNA: TGTGCCAGCAGCTTTTCTCCCGATCAGCCCCAGCATTTT

D gene: NA
clone size: NA
J gene: TRBJ2-1
CDR3 length: 14
V gene: TRBV9
CDR3 protein: CASSVVPQRGVQFF
CDR3 DNA: TGTGCCAGCAGCGTAGTACCCCAGAGGGGGGTGCAGTTCTTC

D gene: NA
clone size: NA
J gene: TRBJ1-5
CDR3 length: 16
V gene: TRBV6-2/TRBV6-3
CDR3 protein: CASTTLGGLSNQPQHF
CDR3 DNA: TGTGCCAGCACCACCCTGGGGGGCTTAAGCAATCAGCCCCAGCATTTT

D gene: NA
clone size: NA
J gene: TRBJ2-1
CDR3 length: 15
V gene: TRBV7-6
CDR3 protein: CASSALNRDSNEQFF
CDR3 DNA: TGTGCCAGCAGCGCATTAAACAGGGACTCCAATGAGCAGTTCTTC

D gene: NA
clone size: NA
J gene: TRBJ1-1
CDR3 length: 14
V gene: TRBV27
CDR3 protein: CASSRGDGGTEAFF
CDR3 DNA: TGTGCCAGCAGCCGAGGTGACGGGGGCACTGAAGCTTTCTTT

D gene: TRBD2
clone size: NA
J gene: TRBJ2-3
CDR3 length: 17
V gene: TRBV6-5
CDR3 protein: CASSYGAGVSSTDTQYF
CDR3 DNA: TGTGCCAGCAGTTACGGGGCGGGGGTTTCTAGCACAGATACGCAGTATTTT

D gene: TRBD2
clone size: NA
J gene: TRBJ2-7
CDR3 length: 18
V gene: TRBV4-2
CDR3 protein: CASSQDLRTSGRAGEQYF
CDR3 DNA: TGTGCCAGCAGCCAAGATCTGAGGACTAGCGGGAGAGCCGGCGAGCAGTACTTC

D gene: NA
clone size: NA
J gene: TRBJ2-5
CDR3 length: 15
V gene: TRBV9
CDR3 protein: CASSPPGGRGQTQYF
CDR3 DNA: TGTGCCAGCAGCCCCCCTGGAGGTAGAGGACAGACCCAGTACTTC

D gene: NA
clone size: NA
J gene: TRBJ2-1
CDR3 length: 10
V gene: TRBV20-1
CDR3 protein: CSAGEVEQFF
CDR3 DNA: TGCAGTGCTGGAGAGGTGGAGCAGTTCTTC

D gene: NA
clone size: NA
J gene: TRBJ2-7
CDR3 length: 14
V gene: TRBV19
CDR3 protein: CASRDRDHTYEQYF
CDR3 DNA: TGTGCCAGTAGGGATCGGGACCATACCTACGAGCAGTACTTC

D gene: NA
clone size: NA
J gene: TRBJ2-7
CDR3 length: 12
V gene: TRBV11-2
CDR3 protein: CASSSSGLEQYF
CDR3 DNA: TGTGCCAGCAGCTCCTCCGGTCTCGAGCAGTACTTC

D gene: NA
clone size: NA
J gene: TRBJ1-5
CDR3 length: 14
V gene: TRBV7-2
CDR3 protein: CASSLVGAGQPQHF
CDR3 DNA: TGTGCCAGCAGCTTAGTGGGGGCGGGTCAGCCCCAGCATTTT

D gene: NA
clone size: NA
J gene: TRBJ2-1
CDR3 length: 12
V gene: TRBV20-1
CDR3 protein: CSARGPRFKQFF
CDR3 DNA: TGCAGTGCTAGAGGACCCCGGTTTAAGCAGTTCTTC

D gene: NA
clone size: NA
J gene: TRBJ1-1
CDR3 length: 13
V gene: TRBV9
CDR3 protein: CASSPAGGAEAFF
CDR3 DNA: TGTGCCAGCAGCCCGGCGGGAGGGGCGGAAGCTTTCTTT

D gene: NA
clone size: NA
J gene: TRBJ1-4
CDR3 length: 16
V gene: TRBV30
CDR3 protein: CAWSLRQETSNEKLFF
CDR3 DNA: TGTGCCTGGAGTCTAAGACAGGAAACCTCTAATGAAAAACTGTTTTTT

D gene: TRBD1
clone size: NA
J gene: TRBJ2-5
CDR3 length: 18
V gene: TRBV3-1
CDR3 protein: CASSQDGTGARLMKTQYF
CDR3 DNA: TGTGCCAGCAGCCAAGATGGGACAGGGGCTCGCCTCATGAAGACCCAGTACTTC

D gene: NA
clone size: NA
J gene: TRBJ1-1
CDR3 length: 17
V gene: TRBV5-1
CDR3 protein: CASSLRRGPDMNTEAFF
CDR3 DNA: TGCGCCAGCAGCTTGAGAAGGGGCCCCGACATGAACACTGAAGCTTTCTTT

D gene: NA
clone size: NA
J gene: TRBJ1-1
CDR3 length: 13
V gene: TRBV19
CDR3 protein: CASSMRGVPEAFF
CDR3 DNA: TGTGCCAGTAGTATGCGGGGAGTACCCGAAGCTTTCTTT

D gene: NA
clone size: NA
J gene: TRBJ1-2
CDR3 length: 13
V gene: TRBV7-9
CDR3 protein: CASSLETYYGYTF
CDR3 DNA: TGTGCCAGCAGCTTAGAAACGTACTATGGCTACACCTTC

D gene: NA
clone size: NA
J gene: TRBJ2-1
CDR3 length: 18
V gene: TRBV4-3
CDR3 protein: CASSQDQGRLSTYNEQFF
CDR3 DNA: TGCGCCAGCAGCCAAGATCAGGGCCGACTCTCCACTTACAATGAGCAGTTCTTC

D gene: NA
clone size: NA
J gene: TRBJ2-3
CDR3 length: 15
V gene: TRBV12-3/TRBV12-4
CDR3 protein: CASLGIVGGTDTQYF
CDR3 DNA: TGTGCCAGCCTCGGGATCGTGGGGGGTACAGATACGCAGTATTTT

D gene: TRBD1
clone size: NA
J gene: TRBJ2-7
CDR3 length: 11
V gene: TRBV7-9
CDR3 protein: CASSVQGDQYF
CDR3 DNA: TGTGCCAGCAGCGTACAGGGGGATCAGTACTTC

D gene: NA
clone size: NA
J gene: TRBJ1-6
CDR3 length: 11
V gene: TRBV6-5
CDR3 protein: CASRNNSPLHF
CDR3 DNA: TGTGCCAGCAGGAATAATTCACCCCTCCACTTT

D gene: NA
clone size: NA
J gene: TRBJ2-3
CDR3 length: 12
V gene: TRBV24-1
CDR3 protein: CATSESGTTQYF
CDR3 DNA: TGTGCCACCAGTGAGTCAGGGACTACGCAGTATTTT

D gene: NA
clone size: NA
J gene: TRBJ1-4
CDR3 length: 12
V gene: TRBV29-1
CDR3 protein: CSVRDGAEKLFF
CDR3 DNA: TGCAGCGTCCGGGACGGAGCTGAAAAACTGTTTTTT

D gene: NA
clone size: NA
J gene: TRBJ1-2
CDR3 length: 16
V gene: TRBV13
CDR3 protein: CASSLSGTPGIYGYTF
CDR3 DNA: TGTGCCAGCAGCTTGTCCGGGACCCCGGGGATCTATGGCTACACCTTC